The rows below give T cell receptor beta chains drawn from one sample of a study of OX40 agonist ivuxolimab in advanced cancers. Sequencing was performed with immunoSEQ multiplex PCR; in TCRdb, only in-frame clones are kept and a portion is missing. This table holds about 70,000 clones, approximately 89% found once. The sample was CD4+ or CD8+ T cells sorted from blood, taken in a trial of the OX40 agonist ivuxolimab. The receptors shown here come from an adult with an advanced solid tumor such as melanoma, head and neck, liver or kidney cancer. Both conserved end residues are trimmed from each CDR3. Expanded clones are given a class, and other clones once, few, many or no size at all.

v_gene: TRBV6-1; abundance: -; CDR3aa: ASKQQTADTQY
v_gene: TRBV10-3; abundance: -; CDR3aa: AISDPDRGRETQY
v_gene: TRBV5-4; abundance: -; CDR3aa: ASSLAGGNQPQH
v_gene: TRBV6-7; abundance: -; CDR3aa: ASSYSVPGLAGGPYEQY
v_gene: TRBV6-5; abundance: -; CDR3aa: ASSYSEGLAAEAF
v_gene: TRBV4-1; abundance: -; CDR3aa: ASSQDPGTSNTGELF
v_gene: TRBV19; abundance: -; CDR3aa: ASKVVATNEKLF
v_gene: TRBV6-6; abundance: -; CDR3aa: ASSYHTRVSTEAF
v_gene: TRBV18; abundance: -; CDR3aa: ASPPHSQRSQRGYEQY
v_gene: TRBV27; abundance: -; CDR3aa: ASSGTAITSGANVLT
v_gene: TRBV2; abundance: -; CDR3aa: ASTLEVLLNYGYT
v_gene: TRBV25-1; abundance: -; CDR3aa: ASGPGENTEAF
v_gene: TRBV2; abundance: -; CDR3aa: ASSEGQGNSPLH
v_gene: TRBV27; abundance: -; CDR3aa: ASSLLGLGSYNSPLH
v_gene: TRBV27; abundance: -; CDR3aa: ASSPNGVQETQY
v_gene: TRBV10-2; abundance: -; CDR3aa: ASSGGGGTGGNTIY
v_gene: TRBV7-9; abundance: -; CDR3aa: ASSSGGGERYTQY
v_gene: TRBV7-9; abundance: -; CDR3aa: ASSRRRGQGMYEQF
v_gene: TRBV10-1; abundance: -; CDR3aa: ASSVPNGELF
v_gene: TRBV6-6; abundance: once; CDR3aa: ASSGRGNTGELF
v_gene: TRBV10-1; abundance: -; CDR3aa: ASSDTGGTYNEQF
v_gene: TRBV10-1; abundance: -; CDR3aa: ASSPGLAGTEQF
v_gene: TRBV6-6; abundance: -; CDR3aa: ASSYTGTGTTEAF
v_gene: TRBV27; abundance: -; CDR3aa: ASSLGGGIANYGYT
v_gene: TRBV6-6; abundance: -; CDR3aa: ASSPAGTEGKTQY
v_gene: TRBV5-1; abundance: few; CDR3aa: ASSLARASNYGYT
v_gene: TRBV4-2; abundance: -; CDR3aa: ASSQDGGAQANQPQH
v_gene: TRBV5-4; abundance: -; CDR3aa: ASSPQRGGTDTQY
v_gene: TRBV6-5; abundance: -; CDR3aa: ASSPGWGTDTQY
v_gene: TRBV4-1; abundance: -; CDR3aa: ASSPGTSGGMYEQF
v_gene: TRBV6-6; abundance: -; CDR3aa: ASSYDPTYEQY
v_gene: TRBV7-9; abundance: once; CDR3aa: ASSSTLGQFKY
v_gene: TRBV11-2; abundance: -; CDR3aa: ASSLGSRGSRNEQF
v_gene: TRBV6-5; abundance: -; CDR3aa: ATRGTETYNEQF
v_gene: TRBV5-1; abundance: -; CDR3aa: ASSLNGANYGYT